This entry lists 18 T cell receptor beta chains sequenced from one sample in a study of blood T cell repertoires in COVID-19. The table came from immunoSEQ multiplex PCR; TCRdb's copy has only in-frame clones and leaves some out. Of about 210,000 clones detected, around 82% appear once; the ten largest clones hold 12%. Sequences were obtained from peripheral blood. These receptors originate from a woman in her forties with acute or convalescent COVID-19.

The V and J genes are TRBV6-5 and TRBJ2-1, with D uncertain. V lost 6 bases to trimming and J lost 2 bases, with 8 bases between them. Germline CDR1 reads MNHEY; CDR2 reads SVGAGI. This CDR3 contains 13 residues. CDR3 DNA: TGTGCCAGCAGACAAGACACCTACAATGAGCAGTTCTTC. Protein sequence: CASRQDTYNEQFF.

This chain uses TRBV2 with TRBJ2-1, with a tentative D call TRBD2 (5 bases). With 5 bases removed from V and 9 bases from J, the gap between germline ends came to 17 bases. The CDR3 contains 14 residues. The V gene's germline CDR1 is SNHLY and CDR2 FYNNEI. CDR3 in DNA: TGTGCCAGCAGTCGACCGGGGATTGGTGGTGAGCAGTTCTTC. Translation gives CASSRPGIGGEQFF.

The chain joins TRBV5-1 to TRBJ2-7, with 9 bases that match TRBD1. Trimming removed 4 bases from V and 3 bases from J; junction bases left unmatched: 8. The CDR3 loop spans 15 amino acids. In germline, CDR1 is SGHRS, CDR2 YFSETQ. This CDR3 reads CASSLWTGAGYEQYF. The CDR3 DNA reads as TGCGCCAGCAGCCTATGGACAGGGGCAGGCTACGAGCAGTACTTC.

This rearrangement joins TRBV9 to TRBJ1-4, with 8 bases matching TRBD1. Germline V gives CDR1 SGDLS, CDR2 YYNGEE. This CDR3 spans 13 amino acids. V shed 4 bases and J 7 bases; nucleotides not matched to a gene: 3. In DNA form, the CDR3 reads TGTGCCAGCAGCCGGACAGGGAGTGAAAAACTGTTTTTT. Its protein is CASSRTGSEKLFF.

In its sample, this clone was seen a few times. The chain carries TRBV4-2 and TRBJ1-3; no clear D. The CDR3 has 16 amino acids. Germline V gene data show CDR1 as LGHNA and CDR2 as YNFKEQ. Trimming cost V 3 bases and J 2 bases, with 14 bases left between them. CDR3 nucleotides: TGTGCCAGCAGCCAGAATGCCCTTTCTACTGGAAACACCATATATTTT. Translation gives CASSQNALSTGNTIYF.

This chain links TRBV9 with TRBJ2-2; D possibly corresponds to TRBD2 (5 bases). This CDR3 is 12 amino acids long. V shed 3 bases and J shed 5 bases, with 5 bases lying between them. Germline values: CDR1 SGDLS, CDR2 YYNGEE. This chain's CDR3 is CASSGLTGELFF. The DNA for the CDR3 is TGTGCCAGCAGCGGACTAACCGGGGAGCTGTTTTTT.

This chain uses TRBV3-1 (or the pseudogene TRBV3-2) with TRBJ2-7; the D gene is possibly TRBD1 (6 bases). The CDR3 is made up of 13 amino acids. Germline CDR1 and CDR2: LGHDT and YNNKEL (reference sequence). V dropped 4 bases and J dropped 4 bases, with 11 bases sitting between them. The CDR3 DNA sequence: TGTGCCAGCAGCCTTACCCAGGGGTACGAGCAGTACTTC. This translates into CASSLTQGYEQYF.

The rearrangement uses TRBV15 and TRBJ2-1; TRBD2 aligns across 8 bases. The CDR3 is 14 residues long. With V trimmed by 1 base and J by 7 bases, 3 bases remained unmatched. The germline CDR1 and CDR2 sequences are LNHNV and YYDKDF (reference sequence). CDR3 nucleotide sequence: TGTGCCACCAGCAGAGCGGGGGGGGTTAATGAGCAGTTCTTC. Translation gives CATSRAGGVNEQFF.

This chain links TRBV7-6 with TRBJ2-3; 7 nucleotides match TRBD1. CDR3 length: 15 amino acids. V shed 5 bases, J shed 1 base, and the junction held 6 bases outside the gene matches. Germline CDR1 and CDR2: SGHVS and FNYEAQ. This CDR3 is CASSPSGGGTDTQYF. The CDR3 DNA sequence: TGTGCCAGCAGCCCCTCAGGGGGAGGCACAGATACGCAGTATTTT.

The V and J genes are TRBV11-2 and TRBJ2-2; 8 bases are a match to TRBD2. Trimming at V came to 6 bases and at J to 6 bases, leaving 12 bases not matched to a gene. The CDR3 has 16 amino acids. CDR1 and CDR2 (germline): SGHAT, FQNNGV. Here the CDR3 reads CASSRSAGEVSGELFF. CDR3 DNA sequence: TGTGCCAGCAGTCGATCAGCGGGAGAGGTATCCGGGGAGCTGTTTTTT. The variable domain in full, with the rest retrieved from reference TRBV11-2 and TRBJ2-2, is EAGVAQSPRYKIIEKRQSVAFWCNPISGHATLYWYQQILGQGPKLLIQFQNNGVVDDSQLPKDRFSAERLKGVDSTLKIQPAKLEDSAVYLCASSRSAGEVSGELFFGEGSRLTVL.

The chain has TRBV6-2 or TRBV6-3 and TRBJ1-1; D is possibly TRBD1 (5 bases). CDR3 size: 13 residues. Germline CDR1 reads MNHEY; CDR2 reads SVGEGT. V lost 5 bases, J lost 7 bases, and 14 bases lay in between. CDR3 sequence: CASSQTLTGEAFF. The CDR3 DNA follows: TGTGCCAGCAGTCAAACCTTAACAGGTGAAGCTTTCTTT.

The gene calls are TRBV20-1 and TRBJ1-2, with D unclear. Trimming cost V 6 bases and J 6 bases, with 11 bases left between them. This CDR3 has 11 amino acids. CDR1 and CDR2 (germline): DFQATT, SNEGSKA (reference sequence). CDR3 protein: CSAVSADGYTF. The DNA of the CDR3 is TGCAGTGCAGTCTCCGCGGATGGCTACACCTTC.

This chain joins TRBV19 and TRBJ1-4; D perhaps matches TRBD1 (6 bases). Trimming took off 5 bases at V and 11 bases at J, with 18 bases between the two ends. The CDR3 extends over 14 amino acids. The V gene's germline CDR1 is LNHDA and CDR2 SQIVND (reference sequence). The CDR3 DNA reads TGTGCCAGTAGTCCCCGAAAACAGGGAGAGAAACTGTTTTTT. Translating gives CASSPRKQGEKLFF.

The V gene is TRBV19, the J gene TRBJ1-2; no firm D call. The CDR3 has 17 residues. Trimming took off 4 bases at V and 1 base at J, with 19 bases between the two ends. The germline V gene has CDR1 LNHDA and CDR2 SQIVND (reference sequence). The CDR3 loop reads CASSTDTAGFLNYGYTF. CDR3 bases: TGTGCCAGTAGTACGGATACAGCCGGATTCCTTAACTATGGCTACACCTTC. The variable domain in full, with the rest retrieved from reference TRBV19 and TRBJ1-2, is DGGITQSPKYLFRKEGQNVTLSCEQNLNHDAMYWYRQDPGQGLRLIYYSQIVNDFQKGDIAEGYSVSREKKESFPLTVTSAQKNPTAFYLCASSTDTAGFLNYGYTFGSGTRLTVV.

The chain has TRBV27 and TRBJ2-7; tentatively, D is TRBD1 (5 bases). CDR3 size: 14 residues. Germline CDR1 and CDR2: MNHEY and SMNVEV (reference sequence). The V and J ends lost 0 bases and 1 base respectively, with 7 bases between them. CDR3 bases: TGTGCCAGCAGTTTATCGCCAGGGTCCTACGAGCAGTACTTC. Amino acids: CASSLSPGSYEQYF.

The gene calls are TRBV9 and TRBJ1-5; the D is unclear. The CDR3 has 14 amino acids. The V gene's germline CDR1 is SGDLS and CDR2 YYNGEE. V was pared by 0 bases and J by 5 bases, with 9 bases between. CDR3 amino acids: CASSVGTFDQPQHF. The CDR3 DNA reads as TGTGCCAGCAGCGTAGGGACTTTTGATCAGCCCCAGCATTTT.

This chain joins TRBV4-1 and TRBJ2-3, with D perhaps TRBD2 (6 bases). Germline CDR1 and CDR2: MGHRA and YSYEKL. The CDR3 runs to 15 residues. Between the trimmed V and J ends, which lost 6 bases and 2 bases, there was a span of 15 bases. The CDR3 protein is CASRGGEHSTDTQYF. Here the CDR3 DNA reads TGCGCCAGCAGGGGCGGGGAGCACTCCACAGATACGCAGTATTTT.

This clone was counted a single time. The chain uses TRBV5-6 and TRBJ2-2, with 7 bases lining up with TRBD1. The germline V gene encodes CDR1 SGHDT and CDR2 YYEEEE. V trimming: 6 bases; J trimming: 4 bases; junction bases outside the gene matches: 6. This CDR3 has 14 amino acids. The chain's CDR3 is CASTTGVGTGELFF. The CDR3, as DNA: TGTGCCAGCACAACAGGGGTCGGCACCGGGGAGCTGTTTTTT.